This T cell receptor beta chain originates from a study of low-dose radiotherapy and immunotherapy resistance in tumors. This clonotype was counted at least ten times. The CDR3 consists of 16 residues. Germline V CDR1 and CDR2: KGHDR, SFDVKD. V gave up 4 bases and J gave up 2 bases; unmatched junction bases: 6. Covering alpha and beta chains, TRAV- and TRBV-specific primers were used for the first-strand cDNA. The authors ran 15 to 25 PCR cycles to amplify TCRs with a constant-region primer and V-primer adapter. TCRdb re-called the reads through MiXCR, storing one row per CDR3 protein. The sample lists tens of thousands of distinct CDR3 sequences; 20% to 25% were seen once. Sample time point: after trial treatment. Stated treatment: LDRT plus nivolumab, ipilimumab, low-dose cyclophosphamide and aspirin (RACIN trial).

The chain employs TRBV24-1 and TRBJ2-2; 7 nucleotides agree with TRBD1. The TCR was taken from a female donor with ovarian cancer. The sequences come from PBMCs, collected after low-dose radiotherapy plus immunotherapy. CDR3 amino acids: CATSDYRTGNTGELFF. In DNA form, the CDR3 reads TGTGCCACCAGTGACTACCGGACAGGAAACACCGGGGAGCTGTTTTTT.